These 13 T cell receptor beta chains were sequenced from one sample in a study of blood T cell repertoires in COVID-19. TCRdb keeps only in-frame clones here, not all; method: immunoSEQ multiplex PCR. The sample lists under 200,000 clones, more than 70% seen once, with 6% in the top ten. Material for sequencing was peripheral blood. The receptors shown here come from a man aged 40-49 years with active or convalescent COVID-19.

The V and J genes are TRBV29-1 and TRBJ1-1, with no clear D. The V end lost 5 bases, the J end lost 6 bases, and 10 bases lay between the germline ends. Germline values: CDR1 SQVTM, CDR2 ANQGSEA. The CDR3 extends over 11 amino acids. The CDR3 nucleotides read TGCAGCGTTAGAAGTGGGCCTGAAGCTTTCTTT. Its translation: CSVRSGPEAFF.

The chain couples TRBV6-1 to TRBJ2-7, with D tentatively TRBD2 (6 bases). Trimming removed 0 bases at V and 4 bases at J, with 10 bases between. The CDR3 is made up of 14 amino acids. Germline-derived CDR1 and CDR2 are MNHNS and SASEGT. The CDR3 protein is CASSEALAVYEQYF. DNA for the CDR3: TGTGCCAGCAGTGAAGCGTTAGCGGTTTACGAGCAGTACTTC.

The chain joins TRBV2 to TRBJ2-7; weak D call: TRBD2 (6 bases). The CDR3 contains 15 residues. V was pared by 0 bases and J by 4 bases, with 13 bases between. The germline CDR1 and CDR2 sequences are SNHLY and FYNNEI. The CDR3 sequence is CASSEAEGLGYEQYF. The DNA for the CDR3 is TGTGCCAGCAGTGAAGCGGAGGGGTTGGGATACGAGCAGTACTTC.

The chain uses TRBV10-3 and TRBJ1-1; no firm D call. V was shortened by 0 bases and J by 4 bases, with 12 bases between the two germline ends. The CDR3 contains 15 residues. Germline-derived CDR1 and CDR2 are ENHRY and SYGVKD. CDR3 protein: CAISESTAAGTEAFF. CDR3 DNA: TGTGCCATCAGTGAGTCGACTGCGGCGGGCACTGAAGCTTTCTTT.

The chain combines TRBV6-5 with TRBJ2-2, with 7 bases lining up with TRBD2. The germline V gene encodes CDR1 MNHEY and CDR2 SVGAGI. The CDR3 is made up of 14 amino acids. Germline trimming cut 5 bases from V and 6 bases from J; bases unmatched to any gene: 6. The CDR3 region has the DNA TGTGCCAGCAGTAGGAGAGGGAGGGCCGGGGAGCTGTTTTTT. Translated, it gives CASSRRGRAGELFF.

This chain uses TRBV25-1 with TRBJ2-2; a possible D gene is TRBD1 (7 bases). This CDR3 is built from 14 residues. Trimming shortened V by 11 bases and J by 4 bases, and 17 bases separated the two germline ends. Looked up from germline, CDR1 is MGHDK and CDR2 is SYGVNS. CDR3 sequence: CAVTGQGGTGELFF. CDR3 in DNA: TGTGCCGTAACGGGCCAGGGGGGCACCGGGGAGCTGTTTTTT.

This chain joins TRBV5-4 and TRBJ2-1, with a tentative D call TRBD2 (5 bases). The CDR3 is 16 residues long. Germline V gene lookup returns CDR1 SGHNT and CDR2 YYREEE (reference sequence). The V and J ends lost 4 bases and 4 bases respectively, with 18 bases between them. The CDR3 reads CASSRPRSGNYNEQFF. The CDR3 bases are TGTGCCAGCAGCCGACCCCGAAGCGGAAATTACAATGAGCAGTTCTTC.

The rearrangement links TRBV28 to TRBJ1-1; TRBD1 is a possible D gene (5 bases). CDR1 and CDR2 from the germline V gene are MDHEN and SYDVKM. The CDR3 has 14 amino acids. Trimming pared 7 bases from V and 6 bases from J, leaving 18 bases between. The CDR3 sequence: CASIPTGTRAEAFF. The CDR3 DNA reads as TGTGCCAGCATCCCCACGGGTACCAGGGCTGAAGCTTTCTTT.

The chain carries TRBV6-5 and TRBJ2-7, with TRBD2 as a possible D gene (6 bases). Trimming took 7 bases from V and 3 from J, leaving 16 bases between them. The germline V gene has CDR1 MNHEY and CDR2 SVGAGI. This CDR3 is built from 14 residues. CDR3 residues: CASTTSGLYYEQYF. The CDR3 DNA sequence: TGTGCCAGCACCACTTCGGGACTGTACTACGAGCAGTACTTC.

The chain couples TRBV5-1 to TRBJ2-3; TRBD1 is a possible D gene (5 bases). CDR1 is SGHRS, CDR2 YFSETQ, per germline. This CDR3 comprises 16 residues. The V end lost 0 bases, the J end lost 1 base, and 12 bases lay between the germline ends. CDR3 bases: TGCGCCAGCAGCTTGGCTCAGGGTGGGCGCACAGATACGCAGTATTTT. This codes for CASSLAQGGRTDTQYF. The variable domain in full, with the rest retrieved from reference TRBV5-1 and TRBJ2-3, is KAGVTQTPRYLIKTRGQQVTLSCSPISGHRSVSWYQQTPGQGLQFLFEYFSETQRNKGNFPGRFSGRQFSNSRSEMNVSTLELGDSALYLCASSLAQGGRTDTQYFGPGTRLTVL.

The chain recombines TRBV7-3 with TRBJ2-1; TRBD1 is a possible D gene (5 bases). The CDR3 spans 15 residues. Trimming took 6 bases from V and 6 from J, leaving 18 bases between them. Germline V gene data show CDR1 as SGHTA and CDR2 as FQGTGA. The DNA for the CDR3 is TGTGCCAGCAGATCTAGTGGGGCCCGCTTCAATGAGCAGTTCTTC. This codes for CASRSSGARFNEQFF.

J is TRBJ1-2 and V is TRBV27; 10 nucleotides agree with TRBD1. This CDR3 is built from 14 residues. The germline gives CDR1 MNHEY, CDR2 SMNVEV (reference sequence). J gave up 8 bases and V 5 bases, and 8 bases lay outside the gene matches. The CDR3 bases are TGTGCCAGCAGTCCTCGGGACAGGGGAGGAGGCTACACCTTC. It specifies CASSPRDRGGGYTF.

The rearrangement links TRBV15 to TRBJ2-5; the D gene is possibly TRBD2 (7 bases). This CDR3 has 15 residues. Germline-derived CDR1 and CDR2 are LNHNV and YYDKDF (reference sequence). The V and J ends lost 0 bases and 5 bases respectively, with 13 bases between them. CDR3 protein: CATSRDWGGHETQYF. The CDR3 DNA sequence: TGTGCCACCAGCAGAGACTGGGGGGGGCACGAGACCCAGTACTTC.